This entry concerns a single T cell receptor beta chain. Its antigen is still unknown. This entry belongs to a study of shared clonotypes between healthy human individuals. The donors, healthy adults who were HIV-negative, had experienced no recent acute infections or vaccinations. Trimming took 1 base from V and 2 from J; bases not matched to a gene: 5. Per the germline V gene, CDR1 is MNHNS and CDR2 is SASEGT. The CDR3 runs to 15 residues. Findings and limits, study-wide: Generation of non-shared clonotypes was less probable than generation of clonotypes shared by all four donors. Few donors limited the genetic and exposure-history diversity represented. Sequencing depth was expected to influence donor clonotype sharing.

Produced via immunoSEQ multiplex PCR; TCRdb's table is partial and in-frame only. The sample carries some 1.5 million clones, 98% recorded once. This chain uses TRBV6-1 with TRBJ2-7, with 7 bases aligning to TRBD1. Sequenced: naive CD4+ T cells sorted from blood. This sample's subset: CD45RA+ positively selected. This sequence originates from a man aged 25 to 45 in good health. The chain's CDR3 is CASSEGTGKTYEQYF. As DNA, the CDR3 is TGTGCCAGCAGTGAAGGGACAGGAAAAACCTACGAGCAGTACTTC.